This T cell receptor beta chain was observed in a study of T cell responses to AZD1222 COVID-19 vaccine. The CDR3 is 15 amino acids. The germline V and J ends were trimmed by 2 bases and 1 base, with 11 bases remaining between them. Germline CDR1 LNHNV, CDR2 YYDKDF (reference sequence). Clones were read by immunoSEQ multiplex PCR, and TCRdb kept only the in-frame ones, dropping some. Among 130,000 or so clones listed, around 90% were seen once. V is TRBV15 and J is TRBJ2-5; possible D gene TRBD1, 6 bases. The sequence came from an adult who received the MenACWY meningococcal vaccine as a control. The sequencing here drew on peripheral blood, taken 28 days after the second dose of the MenACWY control vaccine. The chain's CDR3 is CATSRSQGFQETQYF. The CDR3 nucleotides are TGTGCCACCAGCAGATCGCAGGGGTTCCAAGAGACCCAGTACTTC.